This TCR beta chain originates from a study of early T cells in non-severe SARS-CoV-2 infection. Study context: Chains stayed unpaired after sequencing of bulk RNA from unsorted whole blood.

As regards this clonotype: Antigen unknown.

Individual cDNA molecules carried attached unique molecular identifiers. MiXCR was run by TCRdb on the 5' RACE reads, yielding one entry per CDR3 protein. The sample lists roughly 71,000 distinct CDR3 sequences; roughly 13% were seen once. General study points: In VDJdb matching, anti-spike CD8 responses were favored while private and CD4 specificities went missing.

V lost 3 bases and J 5 bases, leaving 19 bases between the germline ends. Germline V lookup: CDR1 DFQATT, CDR2 SNEGSKA (reference sequence). This CDR3 comprises 16 residues. The sequence came from an adult who was a healthcare worker with PCR-confirmed SARS-CoV-2 infection or an uninfected control (not recorded which). V is TRBV20-1 and J is TRBJ1-4, with D unclear. Sample: whole blood. In nucleotides, the CDR3 is TGCAGTGCTAGGTTTTTCGTCGGTTGGGAAAATGAAAAACTGTTTTTT. Translating it yields CSARFFVGWENEKLFF.